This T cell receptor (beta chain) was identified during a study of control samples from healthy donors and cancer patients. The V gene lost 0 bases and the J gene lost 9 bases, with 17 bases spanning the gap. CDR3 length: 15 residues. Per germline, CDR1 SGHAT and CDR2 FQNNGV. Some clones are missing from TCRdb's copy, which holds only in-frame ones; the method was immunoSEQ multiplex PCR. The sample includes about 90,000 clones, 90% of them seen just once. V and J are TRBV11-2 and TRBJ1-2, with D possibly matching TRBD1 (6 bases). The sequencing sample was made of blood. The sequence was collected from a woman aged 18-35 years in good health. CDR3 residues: CASSLDGAGVASYTF. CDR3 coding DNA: TGTGCCAGCAGCTTAGATGGGGCAGGGGTGGCGAGCTACACCTTC.